The 20 T cell receptor beta chains below were found in one sample sequenced in a study of T-cell reconstitution after alpha-beta-depleted transplantation in children. Researchers prepared the TCRbeta library using unique molecular identifiers, the study reports. From the PCR reads, TCRdb called clonotypes with MiXCR, one entry per CDR3 protein. The table shows about 540,000 distinct CDR3 sequences, with approximately 20% occurring only once. Sequenced material: PBMCs from the stem cell graft donor, taken from the stem cell graft. These receptors were collected from a human donor who donated a stem cell graft to a child with acute lymphoblastic leukemia.

This clonotype was observed a handful of times. The chain couples TRBV19 to TRBJ2-7; D ambiguous. Trimming shortened V by 10 bases and J by 1 base, and 8 bases separated the two germline ends. This CDR3 is 11 amino acids long. Germline V gives CDR1 LNHDA, CDR2 SQIVND (reference sequence). The CDR3 is CATGRSYEQYF. The CDR3 region has the DNA TGTGCCACTGGACGGTCCTACGAGCAGTACTTC.

Here the CDR3 reads CASRGDYRSTDTQYF. The DNA for the CDR3 is TGCGCCAGCAGGGGGGACTACAGGAGCACAGATACGCAGTATTTT. V gene TRBV10-2 combines with J gene TRBJ2-3; 7 nucleotides agree with TRBD2. The germline V gene has CDR1 WSHSY and CDR2 SAAADI. The CDR3 contains 15 residues. Trimming at V came to 6 bases and at J to 0 bases, leaving 6 bases not matched to a gene.

V is TRBV11-2 and J is TRBJ2-3; D remains unclear. The germline V gene encodes CDR1 SGHAT and CDR2 FQNNGV. The CDR3 has 16 amino acids. Trimming cost V 1 base and J 5 bases, with 16 bases left between them. The CDR3 DNA is TGTGCCAGCAGCTTAGTCTCAGACCCGATTCTAGATACGCAGTATTTT. It encodes CASSLVSDPILDTQYF.

V gene TRBV6-5 combines with J gene TRBJ2-6, with D possibly being TRBD1 (5 bases). V was clipped by 2 bases and J by 2 bases, with 7 bases between them. The germline gives CDR1 MNHEY, CDR2 SVGAGI. The CDR3 has 15 residues. CDR3 in amino acids: CASSYEGAGANVLTF. The CDR3 DNA follows: TGTGCCAGCAGTTACGAAGGGGCTGGGGCCAACGTCCTGACTTTC.

The sample holds a few counts of this clonotype. The gene calls are TRBV12-3 or TRBV12-4 and TRBJ1-2; tentatively, D is TRBD1 (5 bases). The ends were cut back, 5 bases at V and 8 bases at J, with 18 bases in the middle. The CDR3 sequence is 14 residues long. The chain's CDR3 is CASSQRSGRGGYTF. CDR3 in DNA: TGTGCCAGCAGTCAACGGAGTGGGCGGGGGGGCTACACCTTC.

This clonotype was recorded at least ten times. J is TRBJ1-2 and V is TRBV2; tentative D call: TRBD1 (6 bases). CDR3 length: 12 amino acids. Germline values: CDR1 SNHLY, CDR2 FYNNEI. The V end lost 6 bases, the J end lost 4 bases, and 9 bases lay between the germline ends. The CDR3 region is CASRGGGYGYTF. The CDR3 coding sequence is TGTGCCAGCAGGGGGGGCGGCTATGGCTACACCTTC.

This chain links TRBV2 with TRBJ1-5; D remains ambiguous. Germline CDR1 is SNHLY and CDR2 is FYNNEI. Trimming stripped 2 bases from V and 7 bases from J, with 12 bases between. This CDR3 is 14 amino acids long. The CDR3 here is CASSESGFNQPQHF. The CDR3 DNA is TGTGCCAGCAGTGAATCCGGATTTAACCAGCCCCAGCATTTT.

V usage is TRBV6-5 and J usage is TRBJ2-7; tentative D call: TRBD2 (5 bases). Trimming shortened V by 4 bases and J by 0 bases, and 10 bases separated the two germline ends. The germline gives CDR1 MNHEY, CDR2 SVGAGI. CDR3 length equals 14 residues. CDR3 region: CASSSGLSSYEQYF. Written as DNA, the CDR3 is TGTGCCAGCAGTTCCGGACTGTCCTCCTACGAGCAGTACTTC.

This clonotype showed up just a few times. This rearrangement joins TRBV7-2 to TRBJ2-2; TRBD2 might be the D (5 bases). V was cut by 5 bases and J by 7 bases, with 14 bases left in between. The CDR3 covers 14 residues. The germline V gene encodes CDR1 SGHTA and CDR2 FQGNSA. CDR3: CASSPDYLSGELFF. CDR3 nucleotides: TGTGCCAGCAGCCCCGACTACCTAAGCGGGGAGCTGTTTTTT. Variable domain in full (rest from reference TRBV7-2 and TRBJ2-2): GAGVSQSPSNKVTEKGKDVELRCDPISGHTALYWYRQSLGQGLEFLIYFQGNSAPDKSGLPSDRFSAERTGGSVSTLTIQRTQQEDSAVYLCASSPDYLSGELFFGEGSRLTVL.

This clonotype has ten or more counts. The chain joins TRBV9 to TRBJ2-7; 8 nucleotides match TRBD1. The CDR3 has 15 residues. V was pared by 0 bases and J by 0 bases, with 2 bases of the junction left unmatched. CDR1 and CDR2 from the germline V gene are SGDLS and YYNGEE. The CDR3 protein is CASSVGGQGSYEQYF. As DNA, the CDR3 is TGTGCCAGCAGCGTAGGAGGACAGGGCTCCTACGAGCAGTACTTC.

The V call is TRBV5-1, the J call TRBJ1-1, with 8 nucleotides matching TRBD1. The V gene end was trimmed by 4 bases and the J gene end by 1 base; junction bases not matched to a gene: 6. This CDR3 has 15 residues. Per germline, CDR1 SGHRS and CDR2 YFSETQ. The CDR3 sequence: CASSGWTGRNTEAFF. CDR3 in DNA: TGCGCCAGCAGCGGATGGACAGGGAGGAACACTGAAGCTTTCTTT.

This clonotype was seen a handful of times. The rearrangement joins TRBV7-3 to TRBJ2-1; D is possibly TRBD2 (6 bases). V shed 0 bases and J shed 4 bases, with 13 bases lying between them. Germline CDR1 is SGHTA and CDR2 is FQGTGA. This CDR3 spans 16 amino acids. The CDR3 protein is CASSLTFGGTYNEQFF. In DNA form, the CDR3 reads TGTGCCAGCAGCTTAACGTTTGGCGGGACGTACAATGAGCAGTTCTTC.

This clonotype was recorded a few times. The CDR3 region is CASSQGAIFYGYTF. DNA for the CDR3: TGCGCCAGCAGCCAAGGCGCCATTTTCTATGGCTACACCTTC. V and J are TRBV4-1 and TRBJ1-2; D uncertain. Trimming removed 1 base at V and 4 bases at J, with 10 bases between. CDR3 length: 14 amino acids. The germline V gene has CDR1 MGHRA and CDR2 YSYEKL.

This clonotype was detected a few times. This chain links TRBV20-1 with TRBJ2-3, with 9 bases matching TRBD1. Germline CDR1 reads DFQATT; CDR2 reads SNEGSKA (reference sequence). With 6 bases clipped from V and 4 bases from J, the junction kept 5 bases outside the gene matches. This CDR3 spans 13 amino acids. This chain's CDR3 is CSAMGTGSDTQYF. In DNA, the CDR3 is TGCAGTGCGATGGGGACAGGGTCAGATACGCAGTATTTT.

This clonotype showed up just a few times. CDR3 residues: CASRKLGAHEQYF. CDR3 nucleotide sequence: TGTGCCAGCAGAAAGTTAGGGGCCCACGAGCAGTACTTC. This chain uses TRBV27 with TRBJ2-7; a weak D match, TRBD1 (5 bases). The CDR3 sequence is 13 residues long. The V end was cut by 6 bases, the J end by 5 bases, with 14 bases between. CDR1 is MNHEY and CDR2 is SMNVEV in the germline V gene (reference sequence).

This rearrangement joins TRBV29-1 to TRBJ2-7; D perhaps matches TRBD1 (6 bases). Trimming left V 7 bases short and J 2 bases short, with 12 bases between. The CDR3 totals 12 residues. Looked up from germline, CDR1 is SQVTM and CDR2 is ANQGSEA. The CDR3 coding sequence is TGCAGCGCTCTGACAGGACCCTACGAGCAGTACTTC. This encodes CSALTGPYEQYF.

The chain carries TRBV10-3 and TRBJ2-7; TRBD2 aligns across 8 bases. The germline V gene encodes CDR1 ENHRY and CDR2 SYGVKD. The CDR3 has 12 residues. The V gene end was trimmed by 6 bases and the J gene end by 4 bases; junction bases not matched to a gene: 2. The CDR3 sequence: CAISPGGYEQYF. The CDR3 region has the DNA TGTGCCATCAGCCCGGGGGGGTACGAGCAGTACTTC.

The rearrangement uses TRBV7-2 and TRBJ1-1; tentative D call: TRBD1 (6 bases). Germline V gene sequence: CDR1 SGHTA, CDR2 FQGNSA. Between the trimmed V and J ends, which lost 4 bases and 6 bases, there was a span of 18 bases. The CDR3 runs 15 residues. In DNA, the CDR3 is TGTGCCAGCAGCTACAACAGGGTGCAAAGCGCTGAAGCTTTCTTT. Residues: CASSYNRVQSAEAFF.

The chain recombines TRBV15 with TRBJ2-7; 8 nucleotides align to TRBD2. Germline V gene lookup returns CDR1 LNHNV and CDR2 YYDKDF (reference sequence). The CDR3 sequence is 14 residues long. V lost 3 bases and J lost 3; bases outside the gene matches: 4. For the CDR3, the DNA is TGTGCCACCAGCAGCGGGAGGGGTTTCTACGAGCAGTACTTC. It specifies CATSSGRGFYEQYF.

This clonotype came up a few times. The genes are TRBV11-2 and TRBJ2-7; 8 nucleotides align to TRBD1. CDR1 SGHAT and CDR2 FQNNGV come from the germline V gene. Unmatched junction bases numbered 10, after V lost 3 bases and J lost 6 bases. The CDR3 contains 15 residues. This CDR3 reads CASSFSPRQGTEQYF. The CDR3 nucleotides read TGTGCCAGCAGCTTTTCCCCCCGACAGGGGACCGAGCAGTACTTC. Together with reference TRBV11-2 and TRBJ2-7, the CDR3 gives the full variable domain: EAGVAQSPRYKIIEKRQSVAFWCNPISGHATLYWYQQILGQGPKLLIQFQNNGVVDDSQLPKDRFSAERLKGVDSTLKIQPAKLEDSAVYLCASSFSPRQGTEQYFGPGTRLTVT.